This T cell receptor (beta chain) was captured in a study of neoadjuvant anti-PD-1 for oral cavity cancer. Time point reported: after neoadjuvant nivolumab, at surgical resection. This table comes from immunoSEQ multiplex PCR, and its TCRdb copy is limited to in-frame clones, with some not included. In the table there are more than 13,000 clones, about 73% of which are singletons. CDR1 is LNHDA and CDR2 is SQIVND in the germline V gene (reference sequence). The CDR3 covers 18 residues. After removal of 3 bases from V and 7 bases from J, the junction contained 9 bases not matched to a gene. The receptor comes from a person aged 35-79 years with oral cavity squamous cell carcinoma. The V gene is TRBV19, the J gene TRBJ2-1; 16 bases are shared with TRBD2. The source was PBMCs, collected after nivolumab (anti-PD-1) treatment. The CDR3 nucleotides read TGTGCCAGTAGTATCCTGGGACTAGCGGGAGGGAACCGTAATGAGCAGTTCTTC. This encodes CASSILGLAGGNRNEQFF.